The rows below give T cell receptor beta chains drawn from one sample of a study of CD8 T cells in ankylosing spondylitis. TCRdb used MiXCR to reprocess the 5' RACE reads, holding one entry per CDR3 protein. The table records 85,000 to 100,000 distinct CDR3 sequences, about 9% of them present only once. Sequenced: blood, either unsorted or a sorted T cell fraction (not recorded which). The receptors stem from a male donor with ankylosing spondylitis or in good health (not recorded which). Each CDR3 is given with its conserved first and last residue.

v_gene,j_gene,CDR3aa
TRBV28,TRBJ2-5,CASSAPMETQYF
TRBV11-2,TRBJ2-5,CASKVGGTQYF
TRBV5-1,TRBJ2-3,CASSLRGQGTDTQYF
TRBV20-1,TRBJ1-4,CSVTAMGQGYEKLFF
TRBV20-1,TRBJ2-3,CSARDLQRGGTDTQYF
TRBV5-5,TRBJ2-1,CASSLGTTNEQFF
TRBV30,TRBJ2-2,CAWRTSGEAGELFF
TRBV7-6,TRBJ2-3,CASSSIRRANTQYF
TRBV7-9,TRBJ2-3,CASRPKPGTGGEDTQYF
TRBV12-3/TRBV12-4,TRBJ2-5,CASSLGKPETQYF
TRBV20-1,TRBJ2-3,CSARDQGTTQYF
TRBV28,TRBJ1-5,CASGPQPNQPQHF
TRBV6-2/TRBV6-3,TRBJ2-2,CASSSGQNTGELFF
TRBV12-3/TRBV12-4,TRBJ1-5,CASSFQGGGSNQPQHF
TRBV7-3,TRBJ2-1,CASSLRGSVSYNEQFF
TRBV5-1,TRBJ1-1,CATRGELTEAFF
TRBV20-1,TRBJ1-1,CSAGRAFF
TRBV6-6,TRBJ1-1,CASSHTGVAQAFF
TRBV6-1,TRBJ2-5,CASSPTTGLQETQYF
TRBV11-2,TRBJ2-3,CASSPRLAGGSDTQYF
TRBV9,TRBJ2-7,CASSPNPRQTYEQYF
TRBV20-1,TRBJ2-1,CSARGGTTYNEQFF
TRBV7-9,TRBJ2-5,CASSLAAEWETRYF
TRBV20-1,TRBJ2-5,CSAGWGTQYF
TRBV12-3/TRBV12-4,TRBJ2-3,CASSFAGGATDTQYF
TRBV12-3/TRBV12-4,TRBJ1-4,CASSPIAREKLFF
TRBV7-2,TRBJ1-2,CASSLRDGGYGYTF
TRBV11-3,TRBJ2-1,CASSPGAASNEQFF
TRBV7-2,TRBJ2-5,CASSHDSYQETQYF
TRBV20-1,TRBJ2-3,CSASVGGAITDTQYF
TRBV9,TRBJ2-7,CASSAGTGNYEQYF
TRBV28,TRBJ1-6,CASSPRQGGNNSPLHF
TRBV6-1,TRBJ1-2,CASSTDRGNGYTF
TRBV20-1,TRBJ1-1,CSAWGWNTEAFF
TRBV29-1,TRBJ2-3,CSVVGGVGSTDTQYF
TRBV3-1,TRBJ1-2,CASSPGTGFNYGYTF
TRBV19,TRBJ1-5,CASSLSRTSLGNQPQHF
TRBV29-1,TRBJ2-1,CSAGPEGGPRNEQFF
TRBV29-1,TRBJ2-1,CSVEDPPHEDNEQFF
TRBV19,TRBJ1-2,CASSDDRETNSGYTF
TRBV28,TRBJ2-7,CASNPQGTGVIREQYF
TRBV5-1,TRBJ2-3,CASSRRPGQRATDTQYF
TRBV28,TRBJ1-5,CASSSRQGAYSNQPQHF
TRBV5-1,TRBJ1-1,CASSLGLGDGVDTEAFF
TRBV20-1,TRBJ1-3,CSARDPLSRTSGNTIYF
TRBV11-1,TRBJ2-6,CASSRQLSSSGANVLTF